This TCR beta chain was identified in a study of blood T cells in healthy people across ages (dated by TCRdb to between 2014 and 2017). For the wider study: In model experiments, template switching captured roughly one uniquely barcoded TCR beta cDNA molecule for every two T cells. The study measured age-related changes in TCR beta repertoire diversity using deep sequencing normalized with unique cDNA molecular identifiers. To avoid experimental bias, donors of different ages were randomly spread across the sequencing lanes. The study analyzed two additional independent replicas of 1 million unique cDNA reads from the same blood draw for two donors, one aged 18 to 30 and one aged 80 or older. Donors were grouped into four age groups: young (average roughly 17 years), middle-aged (39), aged (around 60) and long-lived (approximately 81). Results the study describes overall, beyond this receptor: Estimates of total diversity from one million sequenced T cells were regarded as lower bounds and underestimates. Because donor CMV infection status was unknown, age-related changes in expanded clonotypes were potentially confounded. Observed TCR beta diversity per million T cells fell roughly linearly with age, and a significant reduction was already apparent by age roughly 40. The long-lived group showed more naive CD4+ T cells, fewer expanded clones and increased TCR diversity than the aged group, suggesting age selection. Observed TCR beta diversity correlated strongly with the percentage of naive T cells measured by flow cytometry. Since profiling was done on bulk unsorted PBMCs, naive and antigen-experienced compartments could not be conclusively compared.

This clonotype was seen many times. There is no known antigen for this receptor. No base quality values were provided; no much bigger clone lies one nucleotide off. The donors were 40 or so Caucasian individuals from Russia, aged about 6 to 100 years, who were systemically healthy. Roughly 11 milliliters of peripheral blood were drawn from each donor into EDTA-treated Vacutainer tubes. PBMCs were isolated by Ficoll-Paque density-gradient centrifugation, with at least 6.5 million obtained per sample. Trizol reagent was used to extract total RNA from the PBMCs, yielding at least 5 micrograms per sample. For every donor, an aliquot of PBMCs went through flow cytometry to measure the percentages of naive CD45RAhigh/CD27high T cells. For CDR1 and CDR2, the germline V gene lists LGHNA and YSLEER. V is cut by 1 base and J by 6 bases, and the space between the germline ends is 16 bases. Spanning cysteine to phenylalanine, the CDR3 consists of 17 amino acids. The entry retains the CDR3 DNA only, 51 bases that are in frame from base 1.

Libraries were prepared through 5' RACE. For sequencing, an Illumina HiSeq 2500 was employed. A second 7 to 11 cycle PCR used a sample-barcoded 5' primer and a J-beta primer mix. A unique molecular identifier was introduced onto each TCR beta cDNA molecule by a template-switch 5' adaptor carrying 12 random nucleotides. Each sample yielded at least 2.5 million CDR3-containing paired-end reads. The Mint cDNA synthesis kit, primed by a TRBC-specific oligonucleotide, was used to synthesize first-strand cDNA from all RNA. Following uracil-DNA glycosylase treatment, all cDNA underwent a first 18-cycle PCR with the universal primers M1SS and BC2_uni_R. In the authors' own workflow: For normalization, 1 million high-quality reads, each with a distinct molecular identifier, were randomly selected from each sample. Reads with shared molecular identifiers were discarded instead of being binned into consensus sequences. MiTCR, set to a Q25 quality threshold and the strictest error-elimination algorithm, was used for CDR3 identification, clonotype clustering and error correction. A nonparametric unseen species model with Euler transformation was used to estimate lower-bound total TCR beta diversity. TCRdb reprocessing: public reads trimmed at Q25 with fastp, clones called with MiXCR, in-frame beta chains kept. Merged by CDR3 protein, the rows form single entries marked with the most common genes and DNA. The V and J calls and clone size come from TCRdb's table, not from the authors' own analysis. This sample is represented by around 670,000 distinct CDR3 sequences; 25% to 35% of them were singletons. Around a sixth of the sample belongs to the ten largest clones.

The sequencing input was blood. The sequence was collected from a woman of 80 years or more in good health. The rearranged segments are TRBV4-3 and TRBJ2-6, with an unclear D gene assignment. The CDR3 here reads CASSQGWTELKANVLTF. The DNA reads as follows: TGCGCCAGCAGCCAAGGGTGGACCGAACTGAAGGCCAACGTCCTGACTTTC.